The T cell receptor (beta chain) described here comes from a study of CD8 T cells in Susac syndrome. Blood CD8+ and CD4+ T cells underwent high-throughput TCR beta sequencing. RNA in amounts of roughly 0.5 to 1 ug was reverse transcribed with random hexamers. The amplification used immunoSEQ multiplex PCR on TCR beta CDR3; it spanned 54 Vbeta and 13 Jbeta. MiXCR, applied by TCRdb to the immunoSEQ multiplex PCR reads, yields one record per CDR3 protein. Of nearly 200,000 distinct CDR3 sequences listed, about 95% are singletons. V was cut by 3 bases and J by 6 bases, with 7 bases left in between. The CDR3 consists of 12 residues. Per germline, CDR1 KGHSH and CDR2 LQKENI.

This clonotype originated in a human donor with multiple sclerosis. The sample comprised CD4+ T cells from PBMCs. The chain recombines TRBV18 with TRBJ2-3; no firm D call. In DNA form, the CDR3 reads TGTGCCAGCTCACCGACCCCGGATACGCAGTATTTT. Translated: CASSPTPDTQYF.